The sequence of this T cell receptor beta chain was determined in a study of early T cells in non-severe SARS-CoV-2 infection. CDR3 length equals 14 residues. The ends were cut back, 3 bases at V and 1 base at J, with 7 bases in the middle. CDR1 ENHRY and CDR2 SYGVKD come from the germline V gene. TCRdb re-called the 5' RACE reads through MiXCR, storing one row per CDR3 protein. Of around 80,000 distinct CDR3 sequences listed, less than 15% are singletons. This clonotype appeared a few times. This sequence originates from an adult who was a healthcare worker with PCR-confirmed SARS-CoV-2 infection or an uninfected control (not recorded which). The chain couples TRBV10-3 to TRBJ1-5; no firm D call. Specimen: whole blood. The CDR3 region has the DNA TGTGCCATCAGTGAAGGGCTGAGCAATCAGCCCCAGCATTTT. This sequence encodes CAISEGLSNQPQHF.